This note documents a single T cell receptor (beta chain) sequence. These data originate in a study of blood T cell repertoires in COVID-19. The CDR3 is made up of 16 amino acids. Germline CDR1 reads SGHNT; CDR2 reads YENEEA. Deletions cut 0 bases from V and 8 bases from J, with 17 bases between. Profiled with immunoSEQ multiplex PCR; TCRdb holds only in-frame clones, not every one. The sample includes more than 200,000 clones, about 90% seen only once; the top ten take about 3.5%. Sequencing was performed on PBMCs or T cells enriched from blood (not recorded which). This rearrangement joins TRBV11-3 to TRBJ2-1; TRBD2 is a possible D gene (6 bases). This receptor was taken from a woman in her 30s who had been exposed to COVID-19. The DNA for the CDR3 is TGTGCCAGCAGCTTAGATTGGAGGGGAGGTCACGATGAGCAGTTCTTC. Protein: CASSLDWRGGHDEQFF.